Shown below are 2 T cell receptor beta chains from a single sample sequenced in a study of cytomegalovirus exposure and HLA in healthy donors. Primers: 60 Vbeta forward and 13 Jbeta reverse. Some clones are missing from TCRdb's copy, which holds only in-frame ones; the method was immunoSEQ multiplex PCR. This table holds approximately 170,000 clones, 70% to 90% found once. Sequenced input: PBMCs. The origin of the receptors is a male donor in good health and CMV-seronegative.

The CDR3 nucleotides read TGTGCTAGTGGTTTGGAACGCCGGGACAGGGGTTTCTCCTACAATGAGCAGTTCTTC. Translating gives CASGLERRDRGFSYNEQFF. V and J are TRBV12-5 and TRBJ2-1; TRBD1 matches 10 bases. Losses at the gene ends were 1 base for V and 0 bases for J; bases not matched to a gene: 9. The CDR3 has 19 residues. CDR1 and CDR2 (germline): LGHNT, FRNRAP.

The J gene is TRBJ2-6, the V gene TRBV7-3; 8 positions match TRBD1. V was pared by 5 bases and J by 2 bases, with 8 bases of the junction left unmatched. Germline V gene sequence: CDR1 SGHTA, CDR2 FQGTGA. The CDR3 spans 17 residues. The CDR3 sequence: CASSAGTGIPGANVLTF. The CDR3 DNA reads TGTGCCAGCAGCGCCGGGACAGGAATACCTGGGGCCAACGTCCTGACTTTC.